The 5 T cell receptor beta chains given below trace back to one sample, sequenced in a study of T cells in Graves' hyperthyroidism and ophthalmopathy (dated by TCRdb to about 2019). Preparation of the library involved multiplex PCR. For sequencing, an Illumina HiSeq 2000 was employed. The TCR beta CDR3 regions were amplified from the RNA transcripts. The first round of RT-PCR for the TCR CDR3 was performed with the HTBI primer set and the Qiagen OneStep RT-PCR kit. Through fastp at Q25 and MiXCR, TCRdb rebuilt clones from the public reads, retaining in-frame beta chains. Identical CDR3 protein sequences are pooled into one entry, listed with their most common genes and DNA. The sample table lists about 560,000 distinct CDR3 sequences, more than 45% of them with a count of one. About 7.9% of the sample comes from the top ten. Sequencing was done on a sample of peripheral blood or thyroid tissue (not recorded which). These TCRs come from a woman in her late teens or twenties with Graves' hyperthyroidism. Donor details come from another sample of the same person, matched by shared clones.

The rearrangement links TRBV9 to TRBJ1-6, with D tentatively TRBD1 (5 bases). V was pared by 4 bases and J by 7 bases, with 12 bases between. This CDR3 spans 14 amino acids. The germline V gene has CDR1 SGDLS and CDR2 YYNGEE. CDR3 bases: TGTGCCAGCAGCCAAACGACAGCCAATTCACCCCTCCACTTT. Amino acids: CASSQTTANSPLHF. Drawing the rest from reference TRBV9 and TRBJ1-6, the complete variable domain is DSGVTQTPKHLITATGQRVTLRCSPRSGDLSVYWYQQSLDQGLQFLIQYYNGEERAKGNILERFSAQQFPDLHSELNLSSLELGDSALYFCASSQTTANSPLHFGNGTRLTVT.

This clonotype was seen at least ten times. The chain is built from TRBV9 and TRBJ1-1; D remains unclear. In germline, CDR1 is SGDLS, CDR2 YYNGEE. This CDR3 spans 14 amino acids. V gave up 4 bases and J gave up 7 bases, with 17 bases separating them. CDR3 in amino acids: CASSLDLGRGEAFF. The CDR3 region has the DNA TGTGCCAGCAGCCTCGACCTAGGACGTGGTGAAGCTTTCTTT.

The rearrangement links TRBV2 to TRBJ1-2, with a tentative D call TRBD1 (6 bases). This CDR3 has 13 residues. CDR1 and CDR2 (germline): SNHLY, FYNNEI. Trimming pared 6 bases from V and 7 bases from J, leaving 15 bases between. The CDR3 DNA sequence: TGTGCCAGCAGCCAAGCGACAGGAGGTGGCTACACCTTC. The encoded protein is CASSQATGGGYTF. The full variable domain, completed using reference TRBV2 and TRBJ1-2, is EPEVTQTPSHQVTQMGQEVILRCVPISNHLYFYWYRQILGQKVEFLVSFYNNEISEKSEIFDDQFSVERPDGSNFTLKIRSTKLEDSAMYFCASSQATGGGYTFGSGTRLTVV.

The V gene is TRBV19, the J gene TRBJ2-5; 8 bases agree with TRBD1. This CDR3 is built from 16 residues. Germline assignment: CDR1 LNHDA and CDR2 SQIVND (reference sequence). Unmatched junction bases numbered 13, after V lost 6 bases and J lost 4 bases. The CDR3: CASRISGGTGSETQYF. The CDR3 bases are TGTGCCAGTAGAATTTCAGGGGGCACAGGTTCAGAGACCCAGTACTTC.

The chain employs TRBV25-1 and TRBJ1-5; unclear D gene. V gave up 10 bases and J gave up 6 bases, with 10 bases separating them. The CDR3 is 11 residues long. Germline CDR1 MGHDK, CDR2 SYGVNS. The CDR3 region has the DNA TGTGCCATCCTTATGAGTCAGCCCCAGCATTTT. Translated: CAILMSQPQHF.